The 4 T cell receptor beta chains in this list originate from one sample, sequenced in a study of T cell changes during pregnancy in multiple sclerosis. TCRdb's copy holds only in-frame clones and misses some; the assay was immunoSEQ multiplex PCR. The data contain roughly 93,000 clones, around 93% of them singletons. The specimen was peripheral blood, collected in the first trimester of pregnancy. The receptors were sampled from a female donor in good health, enrolled as a control in a pregnancy study.

The J gene is TRBJ2-1, the V gene TRBV29-1, with TRBD2 matching over 10 bases. J was trimmed by 5 bases and V by 2 bases; bases with no gene match: 6. Germline V gene lookup returns CDR1 SQVTM and CDR2 ANQGSEA. This CDR3 comprises 15 residues. The CDR3 protein is CSVETGTSVDNEQFF. Written as DNA, the CDR3 is TGCAGCGTTGAAACCGGGACTAGCGTAGACAATGAGCAGTTCTTC.

The CDR3 is CASSSNKQGEDYGYTF. CDR3 DNA sequence: TGTGCCAGCAGCTCGAATAAACAGGGGGAAGACTATGGCTACACCTTC. The chain has TRBV11-2 and TRBJ1-2, with 8 bases fitting TRBD1. There are 16 residues in the CDR3. Germline V gene lookup returns CDR1 SGHAT and CDR2 FQNNGV. V was pared by 4 bases and J by 3 bases, with 10 bases of the junction left unmatched.

V and J are TRBV18 and TRBJ1-5, with TRBD1 as a possible D gene (5 bases). Trimming removed 3 bases at V and 4 bases at J, with 10 bases between. The CDR3 runs 14 residues. Germline V gene sequence: CDR1 KGHSH, CDR2 LQKENI. CDR3 residues: CASSPLDSNQPQHF. The CDR3 DNA reads as TGTGCCAGCTCACCCCTAGACAGTAATCAGCCCCAGCATTTT.

This clone has a single count. The chain is built from TRBV4-1 and TRBJ1-6; the D gene is possibly TRBD1 (6 bases). Trimming stripped 3 bases from V and 10 bases from J, with 16 bases between. From germline, CDR1 is MGHRA and CDR2 YSYEKL. The CDR3 consists of 15 residues. DNA for the CDR3: TGCGCCAGCAGCCATGAGGACAGAGGGGACTCACCCCTCCACTTT. This codes for CASSHEDRGDSPLHF.